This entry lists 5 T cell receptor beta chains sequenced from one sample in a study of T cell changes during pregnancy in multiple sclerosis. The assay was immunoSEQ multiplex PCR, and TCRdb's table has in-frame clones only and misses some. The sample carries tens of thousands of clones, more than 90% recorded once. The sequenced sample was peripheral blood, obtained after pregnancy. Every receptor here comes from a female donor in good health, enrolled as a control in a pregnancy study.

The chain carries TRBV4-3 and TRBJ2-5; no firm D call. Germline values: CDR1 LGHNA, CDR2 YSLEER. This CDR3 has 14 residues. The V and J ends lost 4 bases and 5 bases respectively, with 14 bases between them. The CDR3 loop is CASSPRLNGETQYF. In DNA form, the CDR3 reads TGCGCCAGCAGCCCTCGACTGAACGGGGAGACCCAGTACTTC.

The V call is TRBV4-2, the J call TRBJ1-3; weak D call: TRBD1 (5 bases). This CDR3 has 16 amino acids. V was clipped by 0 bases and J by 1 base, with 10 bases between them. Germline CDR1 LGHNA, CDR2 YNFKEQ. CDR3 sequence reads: CASSQEGGYSGNTIYF. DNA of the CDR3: TGTGCCAGCAGCCAAGAGGGGGGTTATTCTGGAAACACCATATATTTT.

CDR3 region: CASSWGGAKAQYF. Here the CDR3 DNA reads TGTGCCAGCAGTTGGGGGGGGGCTAAGGCCCAGTACTTC. This chain uses TRBV27 with TRBJ2-5; possibly TRBD2 for D (7 bases). The CDR3 contains 13 residues. Between the trimmed V and J ends, which lost 4 bases and 9 bases, there was a span of 15 bases. The V gene's germline CDR1 is MNHEY and CDR2 SMNVEV (reference sequence).

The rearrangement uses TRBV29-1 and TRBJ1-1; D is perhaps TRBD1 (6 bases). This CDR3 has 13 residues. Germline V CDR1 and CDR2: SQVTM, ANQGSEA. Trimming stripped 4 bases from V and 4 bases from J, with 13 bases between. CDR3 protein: CSVGGEGGTEAFF. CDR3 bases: TGCAGCGTTGGGGGGGAGGGGGGCACTGAAGCTTTCTTT.

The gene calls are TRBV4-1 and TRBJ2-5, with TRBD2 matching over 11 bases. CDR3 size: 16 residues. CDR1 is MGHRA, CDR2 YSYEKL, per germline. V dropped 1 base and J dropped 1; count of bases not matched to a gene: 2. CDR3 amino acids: CASSQALAGGQETQYF. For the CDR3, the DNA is TGCGCCAGCAGCCAAGCTCTAGCGGGGGGCCAAGAGACCCAGTACTTC.